This T cell receptor (beta chain) was found in a study of response to subunit inactivated influenza vaccine. From the RT-PCR reads, TCRdb called clonotypes with MiXCR, one entry per CDR3 protein. The table includes 530,000 or so distinct CDR3 sequences, around 13% detected once. The germline gives CDR1 LGHNA, CDR2 YSLEER. CDR3 length: 14 amino acids. The V and J ends lost 1 base and 3 bases respectively, with 10 bases between them. V and J are TRBV4-3 and TRBJ2-7; weak D call: TRBD1 (5 bases). The source was PBMCs from blood, collected 12 days after vaccination. The source of this sequence is a man aged 50 to 60 who received an inactivated influenza vaccine. CDR3: CASSQVPGFYEQYF. CDR3 bases: TGCGCCAGCAGCCAAGTTCCAGGGTTCTACGAGCAGTACTTC.